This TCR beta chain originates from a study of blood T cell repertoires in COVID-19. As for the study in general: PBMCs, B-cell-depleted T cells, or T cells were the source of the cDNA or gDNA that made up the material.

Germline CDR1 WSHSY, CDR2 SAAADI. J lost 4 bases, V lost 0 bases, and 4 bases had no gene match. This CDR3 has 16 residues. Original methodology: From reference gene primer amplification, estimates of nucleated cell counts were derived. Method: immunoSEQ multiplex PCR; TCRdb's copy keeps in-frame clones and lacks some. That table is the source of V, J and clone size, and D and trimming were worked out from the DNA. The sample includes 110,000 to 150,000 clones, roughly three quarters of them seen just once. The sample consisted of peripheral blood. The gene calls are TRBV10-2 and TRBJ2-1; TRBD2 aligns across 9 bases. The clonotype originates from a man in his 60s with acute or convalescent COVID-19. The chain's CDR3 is CASSESILAGYNEQFF. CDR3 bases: TGCGCCAGCAGTGAGTCGATCCTAGCGGGGTACAATGAGCAGTTCTTC.